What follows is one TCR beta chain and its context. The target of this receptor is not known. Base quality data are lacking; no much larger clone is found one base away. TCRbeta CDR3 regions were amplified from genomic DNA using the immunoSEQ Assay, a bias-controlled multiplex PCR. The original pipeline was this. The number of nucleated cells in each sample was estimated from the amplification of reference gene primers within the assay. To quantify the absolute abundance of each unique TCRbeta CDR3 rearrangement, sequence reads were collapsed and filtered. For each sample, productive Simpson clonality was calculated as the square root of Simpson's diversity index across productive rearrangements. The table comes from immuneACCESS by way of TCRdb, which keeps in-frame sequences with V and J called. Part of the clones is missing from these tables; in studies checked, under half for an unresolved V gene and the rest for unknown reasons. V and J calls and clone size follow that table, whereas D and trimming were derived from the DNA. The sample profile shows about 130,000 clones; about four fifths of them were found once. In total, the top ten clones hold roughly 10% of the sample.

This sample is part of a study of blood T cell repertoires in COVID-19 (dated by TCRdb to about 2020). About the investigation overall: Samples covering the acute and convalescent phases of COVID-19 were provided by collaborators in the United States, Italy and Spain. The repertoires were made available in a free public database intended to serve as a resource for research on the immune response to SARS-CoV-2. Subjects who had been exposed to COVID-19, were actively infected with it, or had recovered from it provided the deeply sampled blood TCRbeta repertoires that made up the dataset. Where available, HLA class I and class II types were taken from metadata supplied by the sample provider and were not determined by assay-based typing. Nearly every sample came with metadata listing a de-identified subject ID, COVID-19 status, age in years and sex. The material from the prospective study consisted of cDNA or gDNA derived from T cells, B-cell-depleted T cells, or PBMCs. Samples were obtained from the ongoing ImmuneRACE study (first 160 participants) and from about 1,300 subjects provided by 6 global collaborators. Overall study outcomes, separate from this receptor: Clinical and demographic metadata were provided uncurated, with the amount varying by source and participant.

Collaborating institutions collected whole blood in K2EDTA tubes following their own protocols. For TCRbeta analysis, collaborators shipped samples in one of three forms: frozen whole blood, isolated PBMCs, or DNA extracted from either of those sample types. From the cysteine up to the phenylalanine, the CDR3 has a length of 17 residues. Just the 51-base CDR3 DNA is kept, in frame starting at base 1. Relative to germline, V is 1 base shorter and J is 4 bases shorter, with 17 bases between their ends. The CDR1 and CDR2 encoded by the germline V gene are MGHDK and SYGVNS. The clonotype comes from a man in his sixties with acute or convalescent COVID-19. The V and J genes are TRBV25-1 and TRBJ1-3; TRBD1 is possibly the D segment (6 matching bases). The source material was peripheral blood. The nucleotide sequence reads TGTGCCAGCAGTGAATCTGGGGGCGGGGGAAAAGGAAACACCATATATTTT. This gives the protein CASSESGGGGKGNTIYF.